The 22 T cell receptor beta chains in this list originate from one sample, sequenced in a study of tissue T cells after allogeneic stem cell transplantation. Assay: immunoSEQ multiplex PCR; the TCRdb copy retains only in-frame clones and omits some. The table records about 10,000 clones, about three fifths of them present only once. The material sequenced was tissue from the jejunum, taken at autopsy. Receptors originate from a woman between 18 and 49 years old with breast cancer.

This sequence joins TRBV12-3 or TRBV12-4 and TRBJ2-7; perhaps TRBD2 as D (6 bases). This CDR3 is built from 12 residues. V gave up 6 bases and J gave up 3 bases, with 9 bases separating them. DNA for the CDR3: TGTGCCAGCAGCACCGGGAGCTACGAGCAGTACTTC. Encoded protein: CASSTGSYEQYF.

Notes on this clone: The junction departs from germline at one end; a sequencing error may be responsible. The chain recombines TRBV30 with TRBJ1-6; D may be TRBD1 (5 bases). Germline loops: CDR1 GTSNPN, CDR2 SVGIG (reference sequence). The CDR3 runs 14 residues. The CDR3 is CAWSVRDGNSLLHF. DNA of the CDR3: TGTGCCTGGAGTGTTAGGGACGGCAATTCACTCCTCCACTTT.

This clone was detected a few times. The V gene is TRBV6-2 or TRBV6-3, the J gene TRBJ2-7; no clear D. The CDR3 is made up of 14 amino acids. Germline CDR1 reads MNHEY; CDR2 reads SVGEGT. Trimming took off 0 bases at V and 5 bases at J, with 11 bases between the two ends. The CDR3 DNA reads as TGTGCCAGCAGTTACTCGAACCAGGAGAACGAGCAGTACTTC. Its protein is CASSYSNQENEQYF.

Only a few counts were recorded for this clone. The chain joins TRBV18 to TRBJ1-2, with 8 positions matching TRBD1. The CDR3 contains 14 residues. CDR1 is KGHSH, CDR2 LQKENI, per germline. Trimming removed 3 bases from V and 3 bases from J; junction bases left unmatched: 3. The CDR3 is CASSPGQDHYGYTF. For the CDR3, the DNA is TGTGCCAGCTCACCGGGACAGGACCACTATGGCTACACCTTC.

The chain is built from TRBV4-3 and TRBJ2-5; no reliable D call. The CDR3 extends over 16 amino acids. CDR1 is LGHNA and CDR2 is YSLEER in the germline V gene. Trimming removed 0 bases from V and 2 bases from J, with 13 bases in between. CDR3 sequence: CASSQDKGSIQETQYF. As DNA, the CDR3 is TGCGCCAGCAGCCAAGATAAGGGTAGTATTCAAGAGACCCAGTACTTC.

This clone showed up just a few times. This chain connects TRBV6-4 to TRBJ2-5; a weak D match, TRBD1 (6 bases). The CDR3 has 14 residues. CDR1 MRHNA and CDR2 SNTAGT come from the germline V gene. V dropped 10 bases and J dropped 2 bases, with 17 bases sitting between them. CDR3 in DNA: TGTGCCATCCACAGAAGACAGGTACAAGAGACCCAGTACTTC. Translation gives CAIHRRQVQETQYF.

The gene calls are TRBV30 and TRBJ2-5; tentative D call: TRBD1 (5 bases). The CDR3 totals 13 residues. Germline lookup yields CDR1 GTSNPN and CDR2 SVGIG (reference sequence). Trimming cost V 0 bases and J 3 bases, with 8 bases left between them. CDR3 sequence (DNA): TGTGCCTGGAGTGTCGGACAAGAAGAGACCCAGTACTTC. Protein: CAWSVGQEETQYF.

The chain has TRBV28 and TRBJ1-4, with 7 bases lining up with TRBD1. The CDR3 is made up of 14 amino acids. Trimming cost V 6 bases and J 5 bases; bases outside gene matches: 6. Germline V gives CDR1 MDHEN, CDR2 SYDVKM. The CDR3 spells CASSFSGGNEKLFF. The CDR3 bases are TGTGCCAGCAGCTTCTCAGGGGGGAATGAAAAACTGTTTTTT.

By sample share, this clone is medium-sized. The chain links TRBV10-3 to TRBJ1-1; 7 bases agree with TRBD1. The CDR3 sequence is 14 residues long. V was pared by 4 bases and J by 5 bases, with 7 bases of the junction left unmatched. Per the germline V gene, CDR1 is ENHRY and CDR2 is SYGVKD. CDR3 residues: CAISGLEGATEAFF. The CDR3, as DNA: TGTGCCATCAGTGGGCTGGAGGGGGCGACTGAAGCTTTCTTT.

CDR3 in amino acids: CASSFGPNYEQYF. As DNA, the CDR3 is TGTGCCAGCAGTTTCGGGCCCAACTACGAGCAGTACTTC. This sequence joins TRBV12-3 or TRBV12-4 and TRBJ2-7; no definite D call. Trimming took 3 bases from V and 3 from J, leaving 9 bases between them. CDR3 length equals 13 residues.

The gene calls are TRBV7-9 and TRBJ1-6, with 12 bases identical to TRBD1. The CDR3 contains 16 residues. Trimming removed 5 bases from V and 8 bases from J; junction bases left unmatched: 7. The germline gives CDR1 SEHNR, CDR2 FQNEAQ (reference sequence). The CDR3 DNA reads TGTGCCAGCAGCCGGGGACAGGGGGCGCTGGATTCACCCCTCCACTTT. Amino acids: CASSRGQGALDSPLHF.

CDR3 nucleotides: TGTGCCAGCTCACCATCAGGGACAGGGGTTGGCTACACCTTC. Its protein product is CASSPSGTGVGYTF. This sequence joins TRBV18 and TRBJ1-2, with TRBD1 matching over 10 bases. After removal of 2 bases from V and 7 bases from J, the junction contained 4 bases not matched to a gene. CDR1 is KGHSH, CDR2 LQKENI, per germline. This CDR3 spans 14 amino acids.

The V gene is TRBV2, the J gene TRBJ2-1; D may be TRBD2 (6 bases). The CDR3 runs to 11 residues. Trimming removed 2 bases from V and 15 bases from J, with 11 bases in between. Germline-derived CDR1 and CDR2 are SNHLY and FYNNEI. CDR3 sequence: CASSERGEMFF. The CDR3, as DNA: TGTGCCAGCAGTGAACGCGGGGAAATGTTCTTC.

The chain joins TRBV6-2 or TRBV6-3 to TRBJ2-7, with 8 bases lining up with TRBD2. J gave up 3 bases and V 4 bases, and 5 bases lay outside the gene matches. Germline CDR1 MNHEY, CDR2 SVGEGT. The CDR3 has 14 amino acids. The CDR3 DNA is TGTGCCAGCAGTTTTGTAGCGGGAAACTACGAGCAGTACTTC. This encodes CASSFVAGNYEQYF.

The rearrangement links TRBV6-2 or TRBV6-3 to TRBJ2-3; unclear D gene. Germline CDR1 reads MNHEY; CDR2 reads SVGEGT. Deletions cut 4 bases from V and 6 bases from J, with 11 bases between. The CDR3 runs 13 residues. The CDR3 DNA reads as TGTGCCAGCAGTTTCGGTAGCCGCGATACGCAGTATTTT. Its translation: CASSFGSRDTQYF.

This chain links TRBV5-6 with TRBJ2-3; D gene ambiguous. Trimming took 4 bases from V and 11 from J, leaving 14 bases between them. Germline-derived CDR1 and CDR2 are SGHDT and YYEEEE. This CDR3 has 12 residues. The CDR3 DNA follows: TGTGCCAGCAGCCCTGACTGGGTTAGGCAGTATTTT. Amino acids: CASSPDWVRQYF.

Points on this clone: Other DNA sequences within the sample encode an identical CDR3. The chain has TRBV5-5 and TRBJ1-1; D gene ambiguous. The CDR3 sequence is 14 residues long. Trimming left V 1 base short and J 1 base short, with 8 bases between. CDR1 and CDR2 (germline): SGHKS, YYEKEE (reference sequence). The CDR3 DNA reads TGTGCCAGCAGCTTGCCTTCCGCGAACACTGAAGCTTTCTTT. This codes for CASSLPSANTEAFF.

This chain uses TRBV12-3 or TRBV12-4 with TRBJ2-5, with D unresolved. There are 11 residues in the CDR3. V was cut by 2 bases and J by 5 bases, with 3 bases left in between. The chain's CDR3 is CASSLLETQYF. Written as DNA, the CDR3 is TGTGCCAGCAGTTTACTGGAGACCCAGTACTTC.

The chain uses TRBV30 and TRBJ1-5, with D tentatively TRBD1 (6 bases). V was pared by 5 bases and J by 2 bases, with 13 bases between. This CDR3 spans 14 amino acids. Germline V gives CDR1 GTSNPN, CDR2 SVGIG (reference sequence). The CDR3 region is CAWSQGYGNQPQHF. For the CDR3, the DNA is TGTGCCTGGTCACAGGGATATGGCAATCAGCCCCAGCATTTT.

The rearrangement joins TRBV19 to TRBJ2-1; D is uncertain. Germline values: CDR1 LNHDA, CDR2 SQIVND (reference sequence). Trimming removed 7 bases at V and 3 bases at J, with 13 bases between. The CDR3 is 14 amino acids. Here the CDR3 reads CASNLAGGYNEQFF. For the CDR3, the DNA is TGTGCCAGTAATTTAGCCGGTGGCTACAATGAGCAGTTCTTC.

The chain employs TRBV10-3 and TRBJ2-7, with 10 bases lining up with TRBD2. This CDR3 spans 16 amino acids. The V gene's germline CDR1 is ENHRY and CDR2 SYGVKD. The V gene end was trimmed by 4 bases and the J gene end by 2 bases; junction bases not matched to a gene: 8. The CDR3 reads CAISGSPSGSTYEQYF. CDR3 bases: TGTGCCATCAGTGGCAGTCCTAGCGGGAGTACCTACGAGCAGTACTTC.

This chain connects TRBV29-1 to TRBJ2-5, with 12 bases matching TRBD2. Germline loops: CDR1 SQVTM, CDR2 ANQGSEA. V shed 7 bases and J 2 bases; nucleotides not matched to a gene: 2. The CDR3 loop spans 13 amino acids. The CDR3 spells CSAGTSGQETQYF. The CDR3 DNA follows: TGCAGCGCCGGGACTAGCGGGCAAGAGACCCAGTACTTC.